These 17 T cell receptor beta chains came from one sample sequenced in a study of control samples from healthy donors and cancer patients. Only in-frame clones appear in the TCRdb table, and some are missing; sequencing was by immunoSEQ multiplex PCR. Of about 150,000 clones detected, over 90% appear once; the ten largest clones hold around 2.5%. Source material: blood. The receptor set was obtained from a man in his forties or fifties in good health.

The J gene is TRBJ2-2, the V gene TRBV5-1, with D perhaps matching TRBD1 (5 bases). The CDR3 covers 15 residues. The V gene's germline CDR1 is SGHRS and CDR2 YFSETQ. V was pared by 1 base and J by 1 base, with 8 bases between. CDR3 nucleotide sequence: TGCGCCAGCAGCTTGCTTACAGGGAACACCGGGGAGCTGTTTTTT. Its translation is CASSLLTGNTGELFF.

CDR3 nucleotides: TGTGCCAGCTCACCACTCGGGCAGGGGACCCACGAGCAGTACTTC. This gives the protein CASSPLGQGTHEQYF. This chain joins TRBV18 and TRBJ2-7, with D possibly TRBD1 on 6 matching bases. V lost 1 base and J lost 5, with 15 bases in between. CDR1 and CDR2 (germline): KGHSH, LQKENI. The CDR3 runs to 15 residues.

The chain uses TRBV5-1 and TRBJ2-7; D is unclear. CDR1 and CDR2 (germline): SGHRS, YFSETQ. The CDR3 loop spans 13 amino acids. The germline V and J ends were trimmed by 1 base and 3 bases, with 8 bases remaining between them. CDR3 residues: CASSLNADYEQYF. The CDR3 nucleotides read TGCGCCAGCAGCTTGAATGCTGACTACGAGCAGTACTTC.

This clone has just one count. The chain is built from TRBV6-5 and TRBJ1-6, with TRBD1 matching 9 bases. Germline-derived CDR1 and CDR2 are MNHEY and SVGAGI. J was trimmed by 7 bases and V by 6 bases; bases with no gene match: 4. The CDR3 runs to 14 residues. CDR3 sequence: CASSPDRGNSPLHF. In DNA form, the CDR3 reads TGTGCCAGCAGCCCGGACAGGGGCAATTCACCCCTCCACTTT.

This clone was recorded once. J is TRBJ2-1 and V is TRBV14; TRBD2 matches 8 bases. In germline, CDR1 is SGHDN, CDR2 FVKESK. The CDR3 totals 18 residues. V shed 3 bases, J shed 1 base, and the junction held 11 bases outside the gene matches. The CDR3 loop reads CASSQGARVAGSYNEQFF. CDR3 in DNA: TGTGCCAGCAGCCAGGGGGCTAGAGTAGCGGGGTCCTACAATGAGCAGTTCTTC.

The chain couples TRBV10-2 to TRBJ2-7; D is undetermined. The germline V gene has CDR1 WSHSY and CDR2 SAAADI. Trimming pared 5 bases from V and 0 bases from J, leaving 8 bases between. The CDR3 runs to 13 residues. DNA for the CDR3: TGCGCCAGCAGTCAATCCCCCTCCTACGAGCAGTACTTC. Protein sequence: CASSQSPSYEQYF.

The chain employs TRBV6-5 and TRBJ2-2; the match to TRBD2 covers 8 bases. The CDR3 runs 15 residues. Germline V CDR1 and CDR2: MNHEY, SVGAGI. J was trimmed by 6 bases and V by 0 bases; bases with no gene match: 3. The CDR3 DNA sequence: TGTGCCAGCAGTTACTCGATGCGGGGGGCCGGGGAGCTGTTTTTT. Protein product: CASSYSMRGAGELFF.

This chain links TRBV30 with TRBJ2-2; 9 bases are shared with TRBD1. Germline CDR1 reads GTSNPN; CDR2 reads SVGIG (reference sequence). V dropped 2 bases and J dropped 3; count of bases not matched to a gene: 4. CDR3 length: 15 amino acids. The CDR3 protein is CAWSTGQGYTGELFF. CDR3 nucleotides: TGTGCCTGGAGTACGGGACAGGGTTACACCGGGGAGCTGTTTTTT. Variable domain in full (rest from reference TRBV30 and TRBJ2-2): SQTIHQWPATLVQPVGSPLSLECTVEGTSNPNLYWYRQAAGRGLQLLFYSVGIGQISSEVPQNLSASRPQDRQFILSSKKLLLSDSGFYLCAWSTGQGYTGELFFGEGSRLTVL.

The chain uses TRBV5-1 and TRBJ2-5; TRBD2 aligns across 12 bases. From germline, CDR1 is SGHRS and CDR2 YFSETQ. V lost 1 base, J lost 2 bases, and 3 bases stayed unmatched. This CDR3 is 16 amino acids long. CDR3 amino acids: CASSLTTSGRQETQYF. The CDR3 DNA reads TGCGCCAGCAGCTTGACGACTAGCGGGAGACAAGAGACCCAGTACTTC. The entire variable domain, with the rest obtained from reference TRBV5-1 and TRBJ2-5, is as follows: KAGVTQTPRYLIKTRGQQVTLSCSPISGHRSVSWYQQTPGQGLQFLFEYFSETQRNKGNFPGRFSGRQFSNSRSEMNVSTLELGDSALYLCASSLTTSGRQETQYFGPGTRLLVL.

The chain uses TRBV2 and TRBJ2-2; D not resolved. The CDR3 runs 13 residues. Germline V lookup: CDR1 SNHLY, CDR2 FYNNEI. With 8 bases removed from V and 2 bases from J, the gap between germline ends came to 9 bases. The CDR3 here is CASVTINTGELFF. In DNA form, the CDR3 reads TGTGCCAGCGTAACGATAAACACCGGGGAGCTGTTTTTT.

Details on this clone: The same CDR3 arises from other DNA sequences in this sample as well. CDR3 residues: CASSYSRGNEQFF. The CDR3 region has the DNA TGTGCCAGCAGTTATTCTCGAGGGAATGAGCAGTTCTTC. The rearrangement joins TRBV6-5 to TRBJ2-1, with a weak D call TRBD2 (5 bases). Germline lookup yields CDR1 MNHEY and CDR2 SVGAGI. V lost 3 bases and J lost 7, with 10 bases in between. CDR3 length equals 13 residues.

CDR3 DNA sequence: TGTGCCACCACCCCCGATGAGGGCCCTTACGAGCAGTACTTC. Protein product: CATTPDEGPYEQYF. J is TRBJ2-7 and V is TRBV15; tentative D call: TRBD2 (5 bases). The CDR3 spans 14 residues. V lost 7 bases and J 4 bases, leaving 17 bases between the germline ends. The germline V gene has CDR1 LNHNV and CDR2 YYDKDF (reference sequence).

The chain couples TRBV24-1 to TRBJ2-2, with 11 bases lining up with TRBD1. Germline lookup yields CDR1 KGHDR and CDR2 SFDVKD. This CDR3 is 17 amino acids long. The J segment lost 5 bases and the V segment lost 5 bases, leaving 9 bases of the junction unmatched. This chain's CDR3 is CATSVPPGQGGTGELFF. The CDR3 coding sequence is TGTGCCACCAGTGTTCCTCCGGGACAGGGGGGAACCGGGGAGCTGTTTTTT.

This clone turned up a few times. The rearrangement links TRBV6-5 to TRBJ2-7, with 11 bases lining up with TRBD2. Germline V gene lookup returns CDR1 MNHEY and CDR2 SVGAGI. CDR3 length: 14 amino acids. Trimming cost V 7 bases and J 2 bases; bases outside gene matches: 4. The CDR3 protein is CASKRLAGPYEQYF. CDR3 nucleotide sequence: TGTGCCAGCAAACGACTAGCGGGGCCCTACGAGCAGTACTTC.

V usage is TRBV9 and J usage is TRBJ2-3, with D possibly being TRBD1 or TRBD2 (5 bases each). CDR3 length equals 14 residues. V was clipped by 0 bases and J by 4 bases, with 9 bases between them. The germline gives CDR1 SGDLS, CDR2 YYNGEE. Here the CDR3 reads CASSVGGVADTQYF. The CDR3 DNA reads as TGTGCCAGCAGCGTAGGAGGGGTGGCAGATACGCAGTATTTT. Based on the CDR3 plus reference TRBV9 and TRBJ2-3, the full variable domain is DSGVTQTPKHLITATGQRVTLRCSPRSGDLSVYWYQQSLDQGLQFLIQYYNGEERAKGNILERFSAQQFPDLHSELNLSSLELGDSALYFCASSVGGVADTQYFGPGTRLTVL.

The chain uses TRBV19 and TRBJ2-1; 8 nucleotides match TRBD2. Trimming at V came to 3 bases and at J to 10 bases, leaving 8 bases not matched to a gene. Per germline, CDR1 LNHDA and CDR2 SQIVND (reference sequence). The CDR3 runs 14 residues. The CDR3 region has the DNA TGTGCCAGTAGTATGGGGACTAGGGGCTCGGAGCAGTTCTTC. This translates into CASSMGTRGSEQFF.

The chain has TRBV3-1 (or the pseudogene TRBV3-2) and TRBJ2-7; 11 bases align to TRBD2. V lost 1 base, J lost 5 bases, and 4 bases stayed unmatched. Germline-derived CDR1 and CDR2 are LGHDT and YNNKEL (reference sequence). This CDR3 is 15 amino acids long. For the CDR3, the DNA is TGTGCCAGCAGCCAAGTTACTAGCGGGAGTGACGAGCAGTACTTC. Protein sequence: CASSQVTSGSDEQYF.